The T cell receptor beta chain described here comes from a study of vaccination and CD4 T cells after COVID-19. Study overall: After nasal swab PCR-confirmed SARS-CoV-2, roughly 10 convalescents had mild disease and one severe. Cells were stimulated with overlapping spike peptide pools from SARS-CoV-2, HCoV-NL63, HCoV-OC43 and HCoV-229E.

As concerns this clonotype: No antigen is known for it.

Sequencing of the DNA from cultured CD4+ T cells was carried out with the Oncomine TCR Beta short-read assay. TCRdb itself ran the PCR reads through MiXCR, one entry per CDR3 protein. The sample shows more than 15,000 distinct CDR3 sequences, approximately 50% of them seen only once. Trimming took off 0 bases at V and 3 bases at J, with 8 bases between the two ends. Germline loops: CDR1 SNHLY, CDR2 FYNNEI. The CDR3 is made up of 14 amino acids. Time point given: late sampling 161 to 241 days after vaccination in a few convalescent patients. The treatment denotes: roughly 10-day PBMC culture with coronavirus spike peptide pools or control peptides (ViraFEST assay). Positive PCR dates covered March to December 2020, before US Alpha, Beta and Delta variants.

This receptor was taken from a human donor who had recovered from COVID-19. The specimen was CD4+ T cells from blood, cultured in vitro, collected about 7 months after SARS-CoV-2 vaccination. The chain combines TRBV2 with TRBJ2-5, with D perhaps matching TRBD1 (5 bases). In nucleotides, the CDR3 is TGTGCCAGCAGTGAAGCGCCAGGGAAAGAGACCCAGTACTTC. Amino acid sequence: CASSEAPGKETQYF.